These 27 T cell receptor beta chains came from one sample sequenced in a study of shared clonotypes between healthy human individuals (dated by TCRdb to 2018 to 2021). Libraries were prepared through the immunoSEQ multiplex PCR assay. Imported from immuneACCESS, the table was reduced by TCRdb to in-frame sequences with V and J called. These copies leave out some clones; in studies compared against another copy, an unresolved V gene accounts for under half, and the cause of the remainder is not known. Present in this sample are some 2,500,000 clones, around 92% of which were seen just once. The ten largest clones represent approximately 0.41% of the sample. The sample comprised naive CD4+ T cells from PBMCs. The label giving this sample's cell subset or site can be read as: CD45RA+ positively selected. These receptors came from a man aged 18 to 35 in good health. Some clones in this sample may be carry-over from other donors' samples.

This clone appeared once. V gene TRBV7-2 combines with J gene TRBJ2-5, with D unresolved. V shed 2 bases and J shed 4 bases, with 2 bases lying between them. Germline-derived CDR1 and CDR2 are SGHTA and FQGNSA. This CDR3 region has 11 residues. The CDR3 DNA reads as TGTGCCAGCAGCTTAATAGAGACCCAGTACTTC. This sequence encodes CASSLIETQYF.

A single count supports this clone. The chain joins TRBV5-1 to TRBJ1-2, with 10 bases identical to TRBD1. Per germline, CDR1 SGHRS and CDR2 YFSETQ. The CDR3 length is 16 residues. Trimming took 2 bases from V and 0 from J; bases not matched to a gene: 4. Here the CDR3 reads CASSFRTGGANYGYTF. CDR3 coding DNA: TGCGCCAGCAGCTTTCGGACAGGGGGAGCTAACTATGGCTACACCTTC.

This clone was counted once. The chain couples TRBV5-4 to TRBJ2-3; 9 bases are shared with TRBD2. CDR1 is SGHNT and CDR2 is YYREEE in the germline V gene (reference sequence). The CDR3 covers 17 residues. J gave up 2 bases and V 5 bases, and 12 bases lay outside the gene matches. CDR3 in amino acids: CASSIPSSGGLTDTQYF. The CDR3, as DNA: TGTGCCAGCAGTATTCCAAGTAGCGGGGGACTCACAGATACGCAGTATTTT.

Here the CDR3 reads CASSSGILGLLGGNTIYF. CDR3 DNA sequence: TGTGCCAGCAGCTCCGGGATCCTCGGGCTTTTGGGAGGAAACACCATATATTTT. The V call is TRBV7-2, the J call TRBJ1-3; D uncertain. Germline CDR1 and CDR2: SGHTA and FQGNSA. Trimming left V 4 bases short and J 4 bases short, with 23 bases between. This CDR3 is built from 18 residues. Supplemented by reference TRBV7-2 and TRBJ1-3, the full variable domain reads GAGVSQSPSNKVTEKGKDVELRCDPISGHTALYWYRQSLGQGLEFLIYFQGNSAPDKSGLPSDRFSAERTGGSVSTLTIQRTQQEDSAVYLCASSSGILGLLGGNTIYFGEGSWLTVV.

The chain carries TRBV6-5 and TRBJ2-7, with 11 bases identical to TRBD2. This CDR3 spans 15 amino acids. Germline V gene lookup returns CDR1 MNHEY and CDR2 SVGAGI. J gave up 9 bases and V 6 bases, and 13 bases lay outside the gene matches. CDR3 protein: CASSPRGSGRAGQYF. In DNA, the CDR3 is TGTGCCAGCAGCCCTCGGGGTAGCGGGAGGGCCGGGCAGTACTTC.

CDR3 residues: CASSLEWRLAGSWETQYF. The CDR3 nucleotides are TGCGCCAGCAGCTTGGAGTGGCGACTAGCGGGAAGTTGGGAGACCCAGTACTTC. V and J are TRBV5-1 and TRBJ2-5; 11 bases fit TRBD2. The CDR3 totals 18 residues. Germline CDR1 SGHRS, CDR2 YFSETQ. The V segment lost 0 bases and the J segment 5 bases; nucleotides outside the gene matches: 12.

The CDR3 sequence is CASSQGSSGAYEQYF. The CDR3 DNA follows: TGTGCCAGCAGCCAAGGTTCTAGCGGGGCCTACGAGCAGTACTTC. The rearrangement uses TRBV14 and TRBJ2-7, with 9 bases fitting TRBD2. J gave up 2 bases and V 1 base, and 3 bases lay outside the gene matches. Per the germline V gene, CDR1 is SGHDN and CDR2 is FVKESK. The CDR3 covers 15 residues.

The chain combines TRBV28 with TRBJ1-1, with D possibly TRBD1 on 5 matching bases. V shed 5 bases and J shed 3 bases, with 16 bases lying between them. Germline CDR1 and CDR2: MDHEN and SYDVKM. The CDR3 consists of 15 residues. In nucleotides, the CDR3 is TGTGCCAGCAGTCCTAAGGGCAGGGCTGACACTGAAGCTTTCTTT. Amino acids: CASSPKGRADTEAFF.

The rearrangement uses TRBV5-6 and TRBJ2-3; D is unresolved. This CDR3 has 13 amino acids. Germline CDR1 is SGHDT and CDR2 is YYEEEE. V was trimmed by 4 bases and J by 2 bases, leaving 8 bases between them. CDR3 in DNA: TGTGCCAGCAGCATGATCGACACAGATACGCAGTATTTT. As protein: CASSMIDTDTQYF.

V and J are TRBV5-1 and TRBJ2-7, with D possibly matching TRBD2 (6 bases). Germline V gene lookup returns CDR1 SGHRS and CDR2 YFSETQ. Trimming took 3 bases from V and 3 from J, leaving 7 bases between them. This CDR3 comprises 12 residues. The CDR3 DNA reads TGCGCCAGCAGCTGGGGGGACTACGAGCAGTACTTC. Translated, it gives CASSWGDYEQYF.

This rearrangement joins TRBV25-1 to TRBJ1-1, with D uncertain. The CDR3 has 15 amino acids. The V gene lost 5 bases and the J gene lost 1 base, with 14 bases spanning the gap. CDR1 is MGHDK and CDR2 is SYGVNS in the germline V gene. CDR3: CASSPIGSGNTEAFF. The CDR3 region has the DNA TGTGCCAGCAGTCCCATCGGGAGTGGGAACACTGAAGCTTTCTTT.

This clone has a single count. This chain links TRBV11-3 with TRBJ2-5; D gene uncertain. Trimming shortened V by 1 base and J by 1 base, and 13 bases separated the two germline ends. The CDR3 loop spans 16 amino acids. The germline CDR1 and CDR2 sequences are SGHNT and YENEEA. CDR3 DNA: TGTGCCAGCAGCTTAGTTAGCACGGTAACCCAAGAGACCCAGTACTTC. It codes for CASSLVSTVTQETQYF.

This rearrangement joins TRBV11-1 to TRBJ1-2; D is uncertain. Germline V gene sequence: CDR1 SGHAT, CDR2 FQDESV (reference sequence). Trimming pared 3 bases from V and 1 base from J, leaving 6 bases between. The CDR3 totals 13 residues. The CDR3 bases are TGTGCCAGCAGCTTTACAGATAACTATGGCTACACCTTC. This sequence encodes CASSFTDNYGYTF.

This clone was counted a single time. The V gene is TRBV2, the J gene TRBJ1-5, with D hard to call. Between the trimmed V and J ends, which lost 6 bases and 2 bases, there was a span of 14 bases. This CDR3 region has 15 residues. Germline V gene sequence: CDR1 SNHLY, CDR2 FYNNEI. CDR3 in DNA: TGTGCCAGCAGGGACGGATGGACGGGCAATCAGCCCCAGCATTTT. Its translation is CASRDGWTGNQPQHF.

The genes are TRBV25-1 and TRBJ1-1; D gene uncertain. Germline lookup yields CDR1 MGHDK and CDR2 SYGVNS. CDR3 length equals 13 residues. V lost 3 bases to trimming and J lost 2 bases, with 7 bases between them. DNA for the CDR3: TGTGCCAGCAGTGATCCGACAAACACTGAAGCTTTCTTT. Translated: CASSDPTNTEAFF.

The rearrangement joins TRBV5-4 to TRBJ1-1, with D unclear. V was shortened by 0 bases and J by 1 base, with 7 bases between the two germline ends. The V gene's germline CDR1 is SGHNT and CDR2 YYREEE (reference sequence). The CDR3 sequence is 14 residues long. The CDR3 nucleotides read TGTGCCAGCAGCTTGGTTTCAGGGAACACTGAAGCTTTCTTT. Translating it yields CASSLVSGNTEAFF.

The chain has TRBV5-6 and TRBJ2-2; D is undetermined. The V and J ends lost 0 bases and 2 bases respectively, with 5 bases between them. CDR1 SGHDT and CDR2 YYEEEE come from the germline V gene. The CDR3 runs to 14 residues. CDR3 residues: CASSLDPNTGELFF. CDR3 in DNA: TGTGCCAGCAGCTTGGATCCCAACACCGGGGAGCTGTTTTTT.

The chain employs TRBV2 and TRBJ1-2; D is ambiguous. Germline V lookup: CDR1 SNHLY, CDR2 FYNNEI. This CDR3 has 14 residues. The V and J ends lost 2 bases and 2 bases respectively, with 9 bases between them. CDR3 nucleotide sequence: TGTGCCAGCAGTGAAAGTACTCTGAACTATGGCTACACCTTC. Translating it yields CASSESTLNYGYTF.

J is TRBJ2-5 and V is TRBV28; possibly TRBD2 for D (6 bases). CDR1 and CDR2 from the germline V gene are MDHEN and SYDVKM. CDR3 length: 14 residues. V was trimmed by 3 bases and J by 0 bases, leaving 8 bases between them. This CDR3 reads CASSFGGDQETQYF. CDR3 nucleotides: TGTGCCAGCAGTTTTGGCGGGGACCAAGAGACCCAGTACTTC. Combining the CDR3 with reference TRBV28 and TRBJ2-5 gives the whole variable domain DVKVTQSSRYLVKRTGEKVFLECVQDMDHENMFWYRQDPGLGLRLIYFSYDVKMKEKGDIPEGYSVSREKKERFSLILESASTNQTSMYLCASSFGGDQETQYFGPGTRLLVL.

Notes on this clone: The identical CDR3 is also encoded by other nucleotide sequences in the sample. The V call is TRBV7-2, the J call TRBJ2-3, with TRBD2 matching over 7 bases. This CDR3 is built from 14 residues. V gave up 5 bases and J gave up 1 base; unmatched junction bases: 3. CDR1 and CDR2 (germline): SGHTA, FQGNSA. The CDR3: CASSLGLGTDTQYF. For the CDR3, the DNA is TGTGCCAGCAGCCTCGGACTAGGCACAGATACGCAGTATTTT.

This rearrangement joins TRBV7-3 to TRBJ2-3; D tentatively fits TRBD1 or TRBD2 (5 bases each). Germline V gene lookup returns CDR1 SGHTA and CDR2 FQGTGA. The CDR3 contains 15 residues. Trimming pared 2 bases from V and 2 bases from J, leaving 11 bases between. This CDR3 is CASSLGQGATDTQYF. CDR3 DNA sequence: TGTGCCAGCAGCTTAGGGCAGGGAGCCACAGATACGCAGTATTTT.

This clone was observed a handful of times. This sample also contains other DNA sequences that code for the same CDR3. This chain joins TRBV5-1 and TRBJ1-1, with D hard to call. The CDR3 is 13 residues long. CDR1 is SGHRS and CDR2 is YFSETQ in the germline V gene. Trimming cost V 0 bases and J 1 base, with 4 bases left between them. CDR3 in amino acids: CASSLGRNTEAFF. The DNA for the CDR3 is TGCGCCAGCAGCTTGGGTAGGAACACTGAAGCTTTCTTT. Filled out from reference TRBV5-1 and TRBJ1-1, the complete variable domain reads KAGVTQTPRYLIKTRGQQVTLSCSPISGHRSVSWYQQTPGQGLQFLFEYFSETQRNKGNFPGRFSGRQFSNSRSEMNVSTLELGDSALYLCASSLGRNTEAFFGQGTRLTVV.

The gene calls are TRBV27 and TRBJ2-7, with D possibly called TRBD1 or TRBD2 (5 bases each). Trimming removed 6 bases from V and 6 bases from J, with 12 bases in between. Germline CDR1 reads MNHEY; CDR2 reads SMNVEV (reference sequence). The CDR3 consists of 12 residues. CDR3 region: CASSRRGGEQYF. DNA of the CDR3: TGTGCCAGCAGCCGCCGGGGCGGCGAGCAGTACTTC.

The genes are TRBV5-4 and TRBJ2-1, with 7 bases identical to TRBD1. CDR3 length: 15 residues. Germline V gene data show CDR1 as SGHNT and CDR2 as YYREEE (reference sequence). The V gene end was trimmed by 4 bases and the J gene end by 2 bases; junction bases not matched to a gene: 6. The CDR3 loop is CASSDGTATYNEQFF. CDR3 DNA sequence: TGTGCCAGCAGCGACGGGACAGCAACCTACAATGAGCAGTTCTTC.

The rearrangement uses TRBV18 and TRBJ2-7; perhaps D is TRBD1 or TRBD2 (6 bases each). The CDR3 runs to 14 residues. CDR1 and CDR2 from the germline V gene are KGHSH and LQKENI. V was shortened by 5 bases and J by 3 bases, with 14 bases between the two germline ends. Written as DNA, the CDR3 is TGTGCCAGCTCAATTGGGGAGGACAGCTACGAGCAGTACTTC. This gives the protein CASSIGEDSYEQYF. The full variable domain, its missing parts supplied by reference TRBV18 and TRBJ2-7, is NAGVMQNPRHLVRRRGQEARLRCSPMKGHSHVYWYRQLPEEGLKFMVYLQKENIIDESGMPKERFSAEFPKEGPSILRIQQVVRGDSAAYFCASSIGEDSYEQYFGPGTRLTVT.

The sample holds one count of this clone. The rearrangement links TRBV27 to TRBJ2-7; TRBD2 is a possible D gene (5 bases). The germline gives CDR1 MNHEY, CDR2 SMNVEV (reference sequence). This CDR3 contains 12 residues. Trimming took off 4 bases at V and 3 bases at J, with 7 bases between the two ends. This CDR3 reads CASSSSNYEQYF. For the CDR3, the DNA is TGTGCCAGCAGTTCTAGCAACTACGAGCAGTACTTC.

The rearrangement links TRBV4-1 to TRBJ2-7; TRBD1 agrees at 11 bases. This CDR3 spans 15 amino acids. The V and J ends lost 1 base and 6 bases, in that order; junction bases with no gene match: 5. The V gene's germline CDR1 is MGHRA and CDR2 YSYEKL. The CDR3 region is CASSQGWTGGSEQYF. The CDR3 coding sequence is TGCGCCAGCAGCCAAGGCTGGACAGGGGGCTCCGAGCAGTACTTC.